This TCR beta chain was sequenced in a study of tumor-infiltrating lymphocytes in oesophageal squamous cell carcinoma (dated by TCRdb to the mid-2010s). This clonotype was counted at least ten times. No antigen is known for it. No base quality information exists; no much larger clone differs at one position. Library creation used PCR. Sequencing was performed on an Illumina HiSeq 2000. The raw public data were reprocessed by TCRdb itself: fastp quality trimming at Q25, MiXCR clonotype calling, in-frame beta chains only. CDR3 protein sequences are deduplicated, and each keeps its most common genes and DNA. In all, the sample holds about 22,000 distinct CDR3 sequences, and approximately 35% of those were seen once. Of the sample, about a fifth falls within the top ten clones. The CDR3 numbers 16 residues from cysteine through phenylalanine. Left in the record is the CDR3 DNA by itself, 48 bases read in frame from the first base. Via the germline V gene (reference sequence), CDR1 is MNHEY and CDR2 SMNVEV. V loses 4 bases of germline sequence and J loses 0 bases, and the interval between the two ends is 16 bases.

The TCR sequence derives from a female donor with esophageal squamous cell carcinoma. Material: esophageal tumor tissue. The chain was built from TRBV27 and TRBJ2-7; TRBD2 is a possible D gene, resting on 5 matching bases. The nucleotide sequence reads TGTGCCAGCAGTTCTATTTTAGGACTGGACTCCTACGAGCAGTACTTC. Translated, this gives CASSSILGLDSYEQYF.